What follows are 26 T cell receptor beta chains derived from one specimen sequenced in a study of beta chain features in type 1 diabetes. The sequenced template was cDNA made from the entire isolated RNA. Produced via immunoSEQ multiplex PCR; TCRdb's table is partial and in-frame only. The top ten clones hold under 0.055% of a sample with almost 350,000 clones, 20% of them seen once. The sample comprised naive CD4+ T cells from blood. Receptor source: a woman under 30 in good health.

In regard to this clone: The identical CDR3 is also encoded by other nucleotide sequences in the sample. The chain links TRBV5-1 to TRBJ2-7, with 9 bases lining up with TRBD2. This CDR3 is built from 15 residues. Germline loops: CDR1 SGHRS, CDR2 YFSETQ. The trim removed 0 bases at V and 1 base at J, leaving 2 bases unmatched. CDR3 nucleotide sequence: TGCGCCAGCAGCTTGGCGGCGGGAGGGTCCTACGAGCAGTACTTC. Its protein is CASSLAAGGSYEQYF.

This clone has just a few counts. This rearrangement joins TRBV5-6 to TRBJ1-5; weak D call: TRBD1 (6 bases). V lost 1 base, J lost 3 bases, and 17 bases lay in between. Germline CDR1 is SGHDT and CDR2 is YYEEEE. This CDR3 is built from 17 residues. CDR3 nucleotide sequence: TGTGCCAGCAGCTTGAACCCCGGGACAAGAGACAATCAGCCCCAGCATTTT. Its protein product is CASSLNPGTRDNQPQHF.

This chain connects TRBV9 to TRBJ1-1, with D possibly matching TRBD1 (5 bases). Trimming took 3 bases from V and 1 from J, leaving 13 bases between them. There are 15 residues in the CDR3. The V gene's germline CDR1 is SGDLS and CDR2 YYNGEE. This CDR3 reads CASSAQGPGNTEAFF. CDR3 nucleotide sequence: TGTGCCAGCAGCGCTCAGGGTCCGGGGAACACTGAAGCTTTCTTT.

V is TRBV9 and J is TRBJ2-7, with a possible D match to TRBD2 (5 bases). CDR1 and CDR2 from the germline V gene are SGDLS and YYNGEE. V shed 2 bases and J shed 4 bases, with 13 bases lying between them. The CDR3 covers 14 residues. CDR3 amino acids: CASSVAQRDYEQYF. The DNA of the CDR3 is TGTGCCAGCAGCGTGGCCCAGAGGGATTACGAGCAGTACTTC. The full variable domain, with the rest looked up from reference TRBV9 and TRBJ2-7, is DSGVTQTPKHLITATGQRVTLRCSPRSGDLSVYWYQQSLDQGLQFLIQYYNGEERAKGNILERFSAQQFPDLHSELNLSSLELGDSALYFCASSVAQRDYEQYFGPGTRLTVT.

The chain joins TRBV19 to TRBJ2-3; a possible D gene is TRBD2 (6 bases). From germline, CDR1 is LNHDA and CDR2 SQIVND (reference sequence). The CDR3 loop spans 17 amino acids. V dropped 3 bases and J dropped 7 bases, with 23 bases sitting between them. Here the CDR3 DNA reads TGTGCCAGTAGTATCGGAGCAGCCGCGGGATCGTATAATACGCAGTATTTT. Translated: CASSIGAAAGSYNTQYF.

This clone was observed a few times. The chain combines TRBV7-9 with TRBJ2-3; 9 nucleotides agree with TRBD2. Trimming cost V 1 base and J 1 base; bases outside gene matches: 3. The germline V gene has CDR1 SEHNR and CDR2 FQNEAQ (reference sequence). The CDR3 is 16 residues long. For the CDR3, the DNA is TGTGCCAGCAGCTTAGAAGCGGGAGGCGGCACAGATACGCAGTATTTT. Translating gives CASSLEAGGGTDTQYF.

This clone has only a few counts. The V call is TRBV9, the J call TRBJ2-5; TRBD2 aligns across 8 bases. J gave up 5 bases and V 0 bases, and 6 bases lay outside the gene matches. Germline assignment: CDR1 SGDLS and CDR2 YYNGEE. CDR3 length: 15 residues. The CDR3 loop reads CASSVAAGAGETQYF. CDR3 DNA: TGTGCCAGCAGCGTAGCAGCGGGGGCGGGGGAGACCCAGTACTTC.

The chain links TRBV30 to TRBJ1-1, with TRBD1 matching 8 bases. CDR1 is GTSNPN, CDR2 SVGIG, per germline (reference sequence). Trimming removed 1 base from V and 1 base from J; junction bases left unmatched: 2. The CDR3 is 14 amino acids. The CDR3 region is CAWSADRENTEAFF. The CDR3 region has the DNA TGTGCCTGGAGTGCGGACAGGGAGAACACTGAAGCTTTCTTT.

This clone was counted only a few times. The chain uses TRBV16 and TRBJ1-1; D uncertain. In germline, CDR1 is KGHSY, CDR2 FQNENV. V was trimmed by 4 bases and J by 8 bases, leaving 14 bases between them. This CDR3 has 13 residues. The CDR3: CASSPVGRTEAFF. The DNA of the CDR3 is TGTGCCAGCAGCCCAGTGGGGAGGACCGAAGCTTTCTTT.

This chain joins TRBV18 and TRBJ2-1; TRBD2 matches 11 bases. Germline V gene sequence: CDR1 KGHSH, CDR2 LQKENI. V was pared by 2 bases and J by 0 bases, with 3 bases of the junction left unmatched. The CDR3 runs to 17 residues. The CDR3 DNA sequence: TGTGCCAGCTCACCAGCCACTAGCGGGAGCTCCTACAATGAGCAGTTCTTC. Its translation is CASSPATSGSSYNEQFF.

As to this clone: One end of the junction varies from germline; a read error may be responsible. The V gene is TRBV7-7, the J gene TRBJ2-7; 7 nucleotides line up with TRBD1. The V gene's germline CDR1 is SSHAT and CDR2 FNYEAQ (reference sequence). The CDR3 totals 13 residues. Here the CDR3 DNA reads TGTGCTAGCAGCTTAGGGCAGGGGGATGTGCAGTACTTC. Translated: CASSLGQGDVQYF. Together with reference TRBV7-7 and TRBJ2-7, the CDR3 gives the full variable domain: GAGVSQSPRYKVTKRGQDVTLRCDPISSHATLYWYQQALGQGPEFLTYFNYEAQPDKSGLPSDRFSAERPEGSISTLTIQRTEQRDSAMYRCASSLGQGDVQYFGPGTRLTVT.

The chain combines TRBV18 with TRBJ2-7; TRBD2 matches 8 bases. Germline CDR1 and CDR2: KGHSH and LQKENI. The CDR3 has 17 amino acids. Trimming took 3 bases from V and 5 from J; bases not matched to a gene: 15. The DNA of the CDR3 is TGTGCCAGCTCACCCCGGCGGGGGGAGGGGAATTCCAACGAGCAGTACTTC. Translating it yields CASSPRRGEGNSNEQYF.

As DNA, the CDR3 is TGTGCCATCACGACTAGCCCGAACACCGGGGAGCTGTTTTTT. It encodes CAITTSPNTGELFF. J is TRBJ2-2 and V is TRBV6-1; 7 nucleotides match TRBD2. Germline V lookup: CDR1 MNHNS, CDR2 SASEGT. This CDR3 has 14 amino acids. Germline trimming cut 10 bases from V and 0 bases from J; bases unmatched to any gene: 5.

This clone occurred a few times. The genes are TRBV18 and TRBJ2-1, with 11 bases that match TRBD1. The junction had 4 bases not matched to a gene; V was cut back by 3 bases and J by 6 bases. This CDR3 has 15 amino acids. Germline assignment: CDR1 KGHSH and CDR2 LQKENI. The CDR3 DNA follows: TGTGCCAGCTCACCCGGGACAGGGGGACTCAATGAGCAGTTCTTC. Its protein is CASSPGTGGLNEQFF.

This clone occurred a few times. This chain connects TRBV30 to TRBJ2-5; 12 nucleotides match TRBD2. There are 13 residues in the CDR3. Germline V lookup: CDR1 GTSNPN, CDR2 SVGIG (reference sequence). The V segment lost 7 bases and the J segment 7 bases; nucleotides outside the gene matches: 7. The CDR3 DNA reads TGTGCCTCACTAGCGGGGGGAGTAGGGACCCAGTACTTC. Encoded protein: CASLAGGVGTQYF.

V and J are TRBV19 and TRBJ2-5; weak D call: TRBD2 (5 bases). Trimming cost V 4 bases and J 4 bases, with 10 bases left between them. This CDR3 comprises 13 residues. CDR1 and CDR2 (germline): LNHDA, SQIVND (reference sequence). The CDR3, as DNA: TGTGCCAGTAGTAGAGGAGGAGGAGAGACCCAGTACTTC. This translates into CASSRGGGETQYF. The entire variable domain, with the rest obtained from reference TRBV19 and TRBJ2-5, is as follows: DGGITQSPKYLFRKEGQNVTLSCEQNLNHDAMYWYRQDPGQGLRLIYYSQIVNDFQKGDIAEGYSVSREKKESFPLTVTSAQKNPTAFYLCASSRGGGETQYFGPGTRLLVL.

This clone was observed a few times. The genes are TRBV30 and TRBJ2-5; D is undetermined. CDR3 length equals 12 residues. V dropped 0 bases and J dropped 4 bases, with 6 bases sitting between them. Germline-derived CDR1 and CDR2 are GTSNPN and SVGIG (reference sequence). CDR3 amino acids: CAWSVHGETQYF. The CDR3 region has the DNA TGTGCCTGGAGTGTACATGGAGAGACCCAGTACTTC.

The chain employs TRBV9 and TRBJ2-5, with TRBD1 matching 11 bases. The CDR3 has 15 residues. Germline V lookup: CDR1 SGDLS, CDR2 YYNGEE. The trim removed 0 bases at V and 5 bases at J, leaving 3 bases unmatched. CDR3 sequence reads: CASSVGGDRGETQYF. The CDR3 DNA reads as TGTGCCAGCAGCGTAGGGGGGGACAGGGGGGAGACCCAGTACTTC.

V and J are TRBV4-3 and TRBJ2-3; D gene uncertain. This CDR3 is 12 amino acids long. Germline CDR1 and CDR2: LGHNA and YSLEER. The ends were cut back, 0 bases at V and 5 bases at J, with 3 bases in the middle. The CDR3 DNA reads as TGCGCCAGCAGCCAAGATAAAGATACGCAGTATTTT. Translated, it gives CASSQDKDTQYF.

This clone was counted a few times. J is TRBJ2-7 and V is TRBV18, with TRBD1 as a possible D gene (6 bases). The germline CDR1 and CDR2 sequences are KGHSH and LQKENI. This CDR3 is built from 16 residues. Trimming stripped 3 bases from V and 3 bases from J, with 18 bases between. The CDR3 is CASSPTGPGEVYEQYF. DNA for the CDR3: TGTGCCAGCTCACCCACCGGCCCAGGGGAAGTCTACGAGCAGTACTTC.

This clone was detected only a few times. This chain uses TRBV2 with TRBJ2-1; D remains ambiguous. The CDR3 runs to 15 residues. Trimming stripped 5 bases from V and 6 bases from J, with 17 bases between. CDR1 is SNHLY and CDR2 is FYNNEI in the germline V gene. CDR3 DNA: TGTGCCAGCAGTATTGCCAAGCTATTTTTCAATGAGCAGTTCTTC. As protein: CASSIAKLFFNEQFF.

The rearrangement uses TRBV9 and TRBJ2-7; D may be TRBD1 (5 bases). V gave up 0 bases and J gave up 4 bases, with 23 bases separating them. There are 18 residues in the CDR3. CDR1 is SGDLS and CDR2 is YYNGEE in the germline V gene. The CDR3 loop reads CASSVGDGQGLPYYEQYF. In DNA form, the CDR3 reads TGTGCCAGCAGCGTAGGGGATGGGCAGGGATTACCTTATTACGAGCAGTACTTC.

This chain joins TRBV7-3 and TRBJ1-1; maybe TRBD1 (5 bases). CDR1 SGHTA and CDR2 FQGTGA come from the germline V gene. Between the trimmed V and J ends, which lost 6 bases and 2 bases, there was a span of 10 bases. This CDR3 contains 13 residues. CDR3 region: CASSSQDNTEAFF. In DNA form, the CDR3 reads TGTGCCAGCAGTTCACAGGACAACACTGAAGCTTTCTTT.

V usage is TRBV18 and J usage is TRBJ2-7, with a possible D match to TRBD1 (5 bases). Deletions cut 2 bases from V and 2 bases from J, with 16 bases between. The germline gives CDR1 KGHSH, CDR2 LQKENI. This CDR3 is built from 16 residues. The CDR3 is CASSPSATRQTYEQYF. CDR3 DNA: TGTGCCAGCTCACCATCCGCGACACGACAGACCTACGAGCAGTACTTC. Filled out from reference TRBV18 and TRBJ2-7, the complete variable domain reads NAGVMQNPRHLVRRRGQEARLRCSPMKGHSHVYWYRQLPEEGLKFMVYLQKENIIDESGMPKERFSAEFPKEGPSILRIQQVVRGDSAAYFCASSPSATRQTYEQYFGPGTRLTVT.

This clone was seen a handful of times. This chain's CDR3 is CASSPGRRGGTDTQYF. In DNA, the CDR3 is TGCGCCAGCAGCCCCGGTAGGCGGGGGGGCACAGATACGCAGTATTTT. The genes are TRBV4-3 and TRBJ2-3; the match to TRBD2 covers 8 bases. The CDR3 is made up of 16 amino acids. J lost 1 base, V lost 4 bases, and 7 bases had no gene match. CDR1 and CDR2 from the germline V gene are LGHNA and YSLEER.

V gene TRBV19 combines with J gene TRBJ1-5; D unresolved. The V gene's germline CDR1 is LNHDA and CDR2 SQIVND (reference sequence). This CDR3 comprises 12 residues. V lost 5 bases to trimming and J lost 5 bases, with 7 bases between them. The CDR3 protein is CASSSSYQPQHF. The CDR3 region has the DNA TGTGCCAGTAGTTCCTCCTATCAGCCCCAGCATTTT.